One and the same sample provided the 29 T cell receptor beta chains below, sequenced in a study of T cell responses to AZD1222 COVID-19 vaccine. The assay was immunoSEQ multiplex PCR, and TCRdb's table has in-frame clones only and misses some. Altogether about 110,000 clones are present, about 90% being singletons, with the ten largest covering about 10%. The material was peripheral blood, obtained on day 0 of AZD1222 vaccination. The receptors were sampled from an adult in good health.

This clone was counted between two and nine times. The sample holds other DNA sequences that translate to the same CDR3. The CDR3 DNA follows: TGTGCCAGCAGCTTGGGCGCAGGGGTGAGCACAGATACGCAGTATTTT. Translating it yields CASSLGAGVSTDTQYF. The chain carries TRBV5-4 and TRBJ2-3, with D maybe TRBD1 (6 bases). CDR1 and CDR2 (germline): SGHNT, YYREEE (reference sequence). This CDR3 is 16 amino acids long. Trimming left V 0 bases short and J 0 bases short, with 11 bases between.

The chain uses TRBV14 and TRBJ2-7; 12 nucleotides align to TRBD2. The CDR3 spans 13 residues. V trimming: 11 bases; J trimming: 7 bases; junction bases outside the gene matches: 9. Per germline, CDR1 SGHDN and CDR2 FVKESK. The CDR3, as DNA: TGTGCCTCGGAACTAGCGGGGGGCGGGGAGCAGTACTTC. Amino acid sequence: CASELAGGGEQYF.

V gene TRBV9 combines with J gene TRBJ2-3, with 10 positions matching TRBD2. This CDR3 comprises 16 residues. V lost 0 bases and J lost 6; bases outside the gene matches: 7. Germline CDR1 reads SGDLS; CDR2 reads YYNGEE. In nucleotides, the CDR3 is TGTGCCAGCAGCGTAGAGCCAGCGGGGGGGCCGGATACGCAGTATTTT. Amino acids: CASSVEPAGGPDTQYF.

The chain carries TRBV5-4 and TRBJ1-1, with 8 bases lining up with TRBD1. The V gene end was trimmed by 6 bases and the J gene end by 5 bases; junction bases not matched to a gene: 9. Germline CDR1 and CDR2: SGHNT and YYREEE (reference sequence). The length of the CDR3 is 14 residues. The CDR3 sequence is CASMAGGKRTEAFF. For the CDR3, the DNA is TGTGCCAGCATGGCAGGGGGCAAGAGAACTGAAGCTTTCTTT.

The J gene is TRBJ2-3, the V gene TRBV9; D perhaps matches TRBD2 (5 bases). Deletions cut 3 bases from V and 5 bases from J, with 25 bases between. Per germline, CDR1 SGDLS and CDR2 YYNGEE. CDR3 length equals 18 residues. CDR3 nucleotide sequence: TGTGCCAGCAGCGCACACTTCCGGGATTCCGGATCCGGAGATACGCAGTATTTT. Protein product: CASSAHFRDSGSGDTQYF.

This clone was seen more than once but under ten times. The chain carries TRBV3-1 (or the pseudogene TRBV3-2) and TRBJ2-7; TRBD2 agrees at 9 bases. J gave up 0 bases and V 8 bases, and 5 bases lay outside the gene matches. The CDR3 is 14 residues long. Germline V CDR1 and CDR2: LGHDT, YNNKEL (reference sequence). CDR3 nucleotides: TGTGCCAGCCGGCTAGCGGGACCCTCCTACGAGCAGTACTTC. It yields the protein CASRLAGPSYEQYF.

This sequence joins TRBV7-2 and TRBJ1-5; TRBD1 might be the D (6 bases). V lost 3 bases and J 1 base, leaving 16 bases between the germline ends. Germline CDR1 and CDR2: SGHTA and FQGNSA. The CDR3 is 17 residues long. The CDR3 loop is CASSFRSLQGSNQPQHF. CDR3 sequence (DNA): TGTGCCAGCAGCTTTCGGTCGTTACAGGGAAGCAATCAGCCCCAGCATTTT.

The gene calls are TRBV18 and TRBJ2-4, with TRBD1 matching 7 bases. This CDR3 is built from 16 residues. Germline V lookup: CDR1 KGHSH, CDR2 LQKENI. The V gene end was trimmed by 3 bases and the J gene end by 0 bases; junction bases not matched to a gene: 5. CDR3 nucleotides: TGTGCCAGCTCACCGGCACAGGGGAGAGCCAAAAACATTCAGTACTTC. Translated, it gives CASSPAQGRAKNIQYF.

A single count supports this clone. The gene calls are TRBV9 and TRBJ2-7, with 10 nucleotides matching TRBD1. The CDR3 extends over 14 amino acids. The germline CDR1 and CDR2 sequences are SGDLS and YYNGEE. V lost 4 bases, J lost 3 bases, and 4 bases stayed unmatched. As DNA, the CDR3 is TGTGCCAGCAGCCCCAGGACAGGGGGCTACGAGCAGTACTTC. As protein: CASSPRTGGYEQYF.

The chain couples TRBV7-9 to TRBJ2-7; D might be TRBD1 (5 bases). V was trimmed by 4 bases and J by 1 base, leaving 8 bases between them. Germline assignment: CDR1 SEHNR and CDR2 FQNEAQ (reference sequence). The CDR3 has 13 residues. The CDR3 sequence is CASSSGQSYEQYF. The DNA of the CDR3 is TGTGCCAGCAGCTCCGGACAATCCTACGAGCAGTACTTC.

This clone came up a few times. The chain carries TRBV4-1 and TRBJ1-2; D is unclear. This CDR3 region has 13 residues. CDR1 and CDR2 (germline): MGHRA, YSYEKL. The V and J ends lost 1 base and 8 bases respectively, with 11 bases between them. CDR3: CASSQAGRYGYTF. Here the CDR3 DNA reads TGCGCCAGCAGCCAAGCGGGCCGTTACGGCTACACCTTC.

V gene TRBV27 combines with J gene TRBJ1-5, with D possibly TRBD1 on 5 matching bases. Between the trimmed V and J ends, which lost 3 bases and 5 bases, there was a span of 11 bases. This CDR3 comprises 14 residues. Per the germline V gene, CDR1 is MNHEY and CDR2 is SMNVEV (reference sequence). The DNA of the CDR3 is TGTGCCAGCAGTTTTAGGGGCAGCTATCAGCCCCAGCATTTT. Its translation is CASSFRGSYQPQHF.

The V gene is TRBV4-3, the J gene TRBJ2-2; 7 bases match TRBD2. V was pared by 3 bases and J by 7 bases, with 8 bases of the junction left unmatched. The CDR3 loop spans 15 amino acids. Germline V gene data show CDR1 as LGHNA and CDR2 as YSLEER. The CDR3 loop is CASSHRDGGFGELFF. The CDR3 nucleotides read TGCGCCAGCAGCCACCGGGACGGGGGGTTCGGGGAGCTGTTTTTT.

This sequence joins TRBV30 and TRBJ2-4; 7 nucleotides match TRBD1. The CDR3 sequence is 13 residues long. Germline loops: CDR1 GTSNPN, CDR2 SVGIG (reference sequence). J was trimmed by 9 bases and V by 2 bases; bases with no gene match: 7. The CDR3: CAWSLTGQVIQYF. The CDR3, as DNA: TGTGCCTGGAGTCTAACCGGACAGGTCATTCAGTACTTC.

The rearrangement links TRBV5-6 to TRBJ1-5, with D hard to call. V was shortened by 1 base and J by 0 bases, with 8 bases between the two germline ends. CDR1 SGHDT and CDR2 YYEEEE come from the germline V gene. The length of the CDR3 is 15 residues. This chain's CDR3 is CASSLLANSNQPQHF. CDR3 nucleotide sequence: TGTGCCAGCAGCTTGTTAGCAAATAGCAATCAGCCCCAGCATTTT.

The chain recombines TRBV9 with TRBJ2-3; the D is unclear. V lost 0 bases and J lost 2, with 7 bases in between. This CDR3 has 14 residues. Germline CDR1 is SGDLS and CDR2 is YYNGEE. The CDR3 DNA follows: TGTGCCAGCAGCGTAGGACTGAACACAGATACGCAGTATTTT. Encoded protein: CASSVGLNTDTQYF.

The chain links TRBV5-1 to TRBJ1-1, with 9 bases that match TRBD1. CDR3 size: 14 residues. Germline V gene sequence: CDR1 SGHRS, CDR2 YFSETQ. Trimming at V came to 3 bases and at J to 4 bases, leaving 4 bases not matched to a gene. As DNA, the CDR3 is TGCGCCAGCAGCTGGGGGACAGGGCTCACTGAAGCTTTCTTT. Translated, it gives CASSWGTGLTEAFF.

The chain combines TRBV20-1 with TRBJ1-2; D might be TRBD1 (6 bases). The V end was cut by 3 bases, the J end by 0 bases, with 14 bases between. Germline V gene lookup returns CDR1 DFQATT and CDR2 SNEGSKA (reference sequence). This CDR3 has 15 amino acids. CDR3 nucleotides: TGCAGTGCTAGTACCAGGGGAGTATCTAACTATGGCTACACCTTC. This encodes CSASTRGVSNYGYTF.

V and J are TRBV5-6 and TRBJ2-4, with D perhaps TRBD1 (6 bases). Trimming shortened V by 2 bases and J by 3 bases, and 18 bases separated the two germline ends. Germline loops: CDR1 SGHDT, CDR2 YYEEEE. The CDR3 is 17 amino acids. The CDR3 is CASSLSSAGVGKNIQYF. CDR3 bases: TGTGCCAGCAGCTTAAGTTCGGCAGGGGTGGGCAAAAACATTCAGTACTTC. Drawing the rest from reference TRBV5-6 and TRBJ2-4, the complete variable domain is DAGVTQSPTHLIKTRGQQVTLRCSPKSGHDTVSWYQQALGQGPQFIFQYYEEEERQRGNFPDRFSGHQFPNYSSELNVNALLLGDSALYLCASSLSSAGVGKNIQYFGAGTRLSVL.

This clone was detected only a few times. This sequence joins TRBV4-2 and TRBJ1-5; no clear D. Trimming took 1 base from V and 5 from J, leaving 12 bases between them. CDR1 LGHNA and CDR2 YNFKEQ come from the germline V gene. CDR3 length: 15 residues. DNA for the CDR3: TGTGCCAGCAGCCAAGTAATCACAATGGATCAGCCCCAGCATTTT. This sequence encodes CASSQVITMDQPQHF.

V is TRBV28 and J is TRBJ1-3; D call uncertain. The CDR3 spans 14 residues. The V gene's germline CDR1 is MDHEN and CDR2 SYDVKM. Trimming took 7 bases from V and 0 from J, leaving 10 bases between them. The CDR3 loop is CASKSISSGNTIYF. In DNA, the CDR3 is TGTGCCAGCAAGTCTATTTCCTCTGGAAACACCATATATTTT. Drawing the rest from reference TRBV28 and TRBJ1-3, the complete variable domain is DVKVTQSSRYLVKRTGEKVFLECVQDMDHENMFWYRQDPGLGLRLIYFSYDVKMKEKGDIPEGYSVSREKKERFSLILESASTNQTSMYLCASKSISSGNTIYFGEGSWLTVV.

J is TRBJ2-2 and V is TRBV4-3; a possible D gene is TRBD2 (5 bases). Between the trimmed V and J ends, which lost 0 bases and 2 bases, there was a span of 10 bases. This CDR3 is built from 16 residues. Looked up from germline, CDR1 is LGHNA and CDR2 is YSLEER. The CDR3 loop reads CASSQDPGGNTGELFF. The DNA for the CDR3 is TGCGCCAGCAGCCAAGATCCAGGAGGAAACACCGGGGAGCTGTTTTTT.

V is TRBV7-2 and J is TRBJ2-3; maybe TRBD1 (6 bases). V was shortened by 0 bases and J by 1 base, with 14 bases between the two germline ends. CDR1 and CDR2 (germline): SGHTA, FQGNSA. This CDR3 is built from 17 residues. The CDR3 nucleotides are TGTGCCAGCAGCTTAGCCCCCCCTGGGGGCGGCACAGATACGCAGTATTTT. Residues: CASSLAPPGGGTDTQYF. Full variable domain (missing parts from reference TRBV7-2 and TRBJ2-3): GAGVSQSPSNKVTEKGKDVELRCDPISGHTALYWYRQSLGQGLEFLIYFQGNSAPDKSGLPSDRFSAERTGGSVSTLTIQRTQQEDSAVYLCASSLAPPGGGTDTQYFGPGTRLTVL.

This clone appeared a single time. Germline is not matched at one junction end, which may reflect a read error. This rearrangement joins TRBV7-3 to TRBJ2-2; the D gene is possibly TRBD2 (6 bases). CDR1 SGHTA and CDR2 FQGTGA come from the germline V gene. This CDR3 spans 17 amino acids. The DNA of the CDR3 is TGTGCCAGCAGTTTAAGGGCGGGGATCACGAACACCGGGGAGCTGTTTTTT. Encoded protein: CASSLRAGITNTGELFF.

This clone was seen a few times. The chain uses TRBV5-4 and TRBJ2-7; TRBD1 agrees at 7 bases. Germline CDR1 and CDR2: SGHNT and YYREEE (reference sequence). The CDR3 sequence is 15 residues long. V trimming: 4 bases; J trimming: 5 bases; junction bases outside the gene matches: 12. The chain's CDR3 is CASSHTSRGGNEQYF. Written as DNA, the CDR3 is TGTGCCAGCAGCCACACGAGCCGAGGGGGCAACGAGCAGTACTTC.

The J gene is TRBJ1-4, the V gene TRBV9; D gene uncertain. Germline V gene sequence: CDR1 SGDLS, CDR2 YYNGEE. This CDR3 has 14 amino acids. V lost 4 bases, J lost 7 bases, and 14 bases lay in between. The CDR3 nucleotides are TGTGCCAGCAGCTCCTCAAGTGGGAGTGAAAAACTGTTTTTT. It translates to CASSSSSGSEKLFF.

The chain employs TRBV6-2 or TRBV6-3 and TRBJ2-3; D is unclear. Germline V gene sequence: CDR1 MNHEY, CDR2 SVGEGT. V lost 6 bases and J lost 2, with 6 bases in between. This CDR3 comprises 12 residues. The CDR3 region is CASSPTTDTQYF. CDR3 DNA sequence: TGTGCCAGCAGCCCCACCACAGATACGCAGTATTTT.

The chain uses TRBV15 and TRBJ2-7; TRBD1 aligns across 7 bases. The germline V gene has CDR1 LNHNV and CDR2 YYDKDF (reference sequence). The V gene end was trimmed by 5 bases and the J gene end by 9 bases; junction bases not matched to a gene: 7. CDR3 length: 12 amino acids. The chain's CDR3 is CATSSSGDRQYF. CDR3 in DNA: TGTGCCACCAGCTCCAGTGGGGACAGGCAGTACTTC.

V gene TRBV4-1 combines with J gene TRBJ1-1, with 8 nucleotides matching TRBD1. Germline-derived CDR1 and CDR2 are MGHRA and YSYEKL. V was clipped by 0 bases and J by 1 base; unmatched bases: 7. This CDR3 is 17 amino acids long. CDR3 DNA: TGCGCCAGCAGCCAAGATCAGTACAGGGGGTCGAACACTGAAGCTTTCTTT. Amino acid sequence: CASSQDQYRGSNTEAFF.